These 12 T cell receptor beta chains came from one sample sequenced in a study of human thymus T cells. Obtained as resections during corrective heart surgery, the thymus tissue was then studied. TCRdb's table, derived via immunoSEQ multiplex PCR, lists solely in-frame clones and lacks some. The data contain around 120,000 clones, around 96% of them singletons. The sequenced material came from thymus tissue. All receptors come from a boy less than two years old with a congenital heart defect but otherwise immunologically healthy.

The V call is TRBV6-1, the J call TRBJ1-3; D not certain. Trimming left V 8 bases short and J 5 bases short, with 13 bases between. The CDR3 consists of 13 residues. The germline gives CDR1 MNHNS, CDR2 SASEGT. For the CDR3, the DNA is TGTGCCAGCGATGGCCAGACCCGAAACACCATATATTTT. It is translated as CASDGQTRNTIYF.

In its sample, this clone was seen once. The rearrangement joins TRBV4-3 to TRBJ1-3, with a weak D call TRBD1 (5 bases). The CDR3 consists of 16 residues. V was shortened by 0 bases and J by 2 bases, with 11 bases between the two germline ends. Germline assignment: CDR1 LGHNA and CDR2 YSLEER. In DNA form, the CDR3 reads TGCGCCAGCAGCCAAGATCTGAACAGGCCTGGAAACACCATATATTTT. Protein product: CASSQDLNRPGNTIYF.

In DNA form, the CDR3 reads TGTGCCTGGAGGAAAGAAGAGCAGGGTCGGGAAAAACTGTTTTTT. Its protein product is CAWRKEEQGREKLFF. The chain employs TRBV30 and TRBJ1-4; D is perhaps TRBD1 (5 bases). The length of the CDR3 is 15 residues. Trimming left V 3 bases short and J 8 bases short, with 19 bases between. CDR1 is GTSNPN, CDR2 SVGIG, per germline (reference sequence).

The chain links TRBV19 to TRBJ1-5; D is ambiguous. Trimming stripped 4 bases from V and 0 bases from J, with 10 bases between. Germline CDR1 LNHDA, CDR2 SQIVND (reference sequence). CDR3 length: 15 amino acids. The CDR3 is CASSKRRGSNQPQHF. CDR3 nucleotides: TGTGCCAGTAGTAAACGGCGGGGTAGCAATCAGCCCCAGCATTTT.

CDR3 amino acids: CASSQQRGGPNEQFF. The CDR3 DNA reads as TGTGCCAGCAGCCAACAGCGGGGGGGCCCCAATGAGCAGTTCTTC. This chain uses TRBV5-4 with TRBJ2-1, with 10 positions matching TRBD2. CDR1 SGHNT and CDR2 YYREEE come from the germline V gene (reference sequence). V lost 4 bases and J lost 6; bases outside the gene matches: 7. The CDR3 loop spans 15 amino acids.

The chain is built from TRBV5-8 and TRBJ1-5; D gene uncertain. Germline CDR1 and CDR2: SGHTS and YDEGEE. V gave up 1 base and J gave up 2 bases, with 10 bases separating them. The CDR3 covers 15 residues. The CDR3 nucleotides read TGTGCCAGCAGCTTGAGGACGCAGGGCAATCAGCCCCAGCATTTT. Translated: CASSLRTQGNQPQHF.

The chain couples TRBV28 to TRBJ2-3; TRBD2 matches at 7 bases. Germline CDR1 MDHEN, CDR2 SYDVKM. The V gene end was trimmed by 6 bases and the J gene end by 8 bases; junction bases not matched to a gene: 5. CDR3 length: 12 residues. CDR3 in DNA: TGTGCCAGCAGCCAAGGGGAGGGTACGCAGTATTTT. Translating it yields CASSQGEGTQYF.

The CDR3 DNA sequence: TGCGCCAGCAGCTTGAGGGCAGGGTCGGACAATGAGCAGTTCTTC. This translates into CASSLRAGSDNEQFF. The rearrangement uses TRBV5-1 and TRBJ2-1; maybe TRBD1 (5 bases). The CDR3 length is 15 residues. V dropped 1 base and J dropped 5 bases, with 13 bases sitting between them. Germline assignment: CDR1 SGHRS and CDR2 YFSETQ.

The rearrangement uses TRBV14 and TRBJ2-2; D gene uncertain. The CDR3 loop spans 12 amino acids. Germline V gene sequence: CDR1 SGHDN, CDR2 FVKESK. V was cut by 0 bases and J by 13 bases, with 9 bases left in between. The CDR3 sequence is CASSQDGVGLFF. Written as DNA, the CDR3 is TGTGCCAGCAGCCAAGACGGCGTGGGGCTGTTTTTT.

The CDR3: CASSAGVQETQYF. DNA of the CDR3: TGTGCCAGCAGTGCGGGGGTCCAAGAGACCCAGTACTTC. The J gene is TRBJ2-5, the V gene TRBV6-1; a weak D match, TRBD2 (6 bases). V gave up 4 bases and J gave up 1 base, with 7 bases separating them. CDR3 size: 13 residues. Germline V gene sequence: CDR1 MNHNS, CDR2 SASEGT.

The DNA of the CDR3 is TGCGCCAGCAGTGAGAAGCTATCCCATGCCACAGATACGCAGTATTTT. It translates to CASSEKLSHATDTQYF. The chain employs TRBV5-1 and TRBJ2-3, with unresolved D. Germline V gives CDR1 SGHRS, CDR2 YFSETQ. CDR3 length: 16 amino acids. V lost 5 bases to trimming and J lost 2 bases, with 18 bases between them.

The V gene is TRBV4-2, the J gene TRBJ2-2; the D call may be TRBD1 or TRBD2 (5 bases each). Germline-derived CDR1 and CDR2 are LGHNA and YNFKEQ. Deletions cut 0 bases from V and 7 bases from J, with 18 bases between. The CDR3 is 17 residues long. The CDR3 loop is CASSQDRGADDNGELFF. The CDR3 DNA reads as TGTGCCAGCAGCCAAGATAGAGGGGCAGATGACAACGGGGAGCTGTTTTTT.